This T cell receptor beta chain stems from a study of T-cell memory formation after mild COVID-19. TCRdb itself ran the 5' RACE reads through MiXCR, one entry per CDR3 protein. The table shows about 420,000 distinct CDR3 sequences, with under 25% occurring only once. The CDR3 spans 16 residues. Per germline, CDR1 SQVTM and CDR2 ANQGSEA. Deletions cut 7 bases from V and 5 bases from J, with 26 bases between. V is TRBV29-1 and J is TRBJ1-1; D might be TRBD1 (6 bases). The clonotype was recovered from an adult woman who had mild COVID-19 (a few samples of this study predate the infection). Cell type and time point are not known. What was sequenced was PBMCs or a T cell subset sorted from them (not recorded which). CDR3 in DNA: TGCAGCGGCCTGGGGGGGGCTGATGCGGTTAGAACTGAAGCTTTCTTT. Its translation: CSGLGGADAVRTEAFF.